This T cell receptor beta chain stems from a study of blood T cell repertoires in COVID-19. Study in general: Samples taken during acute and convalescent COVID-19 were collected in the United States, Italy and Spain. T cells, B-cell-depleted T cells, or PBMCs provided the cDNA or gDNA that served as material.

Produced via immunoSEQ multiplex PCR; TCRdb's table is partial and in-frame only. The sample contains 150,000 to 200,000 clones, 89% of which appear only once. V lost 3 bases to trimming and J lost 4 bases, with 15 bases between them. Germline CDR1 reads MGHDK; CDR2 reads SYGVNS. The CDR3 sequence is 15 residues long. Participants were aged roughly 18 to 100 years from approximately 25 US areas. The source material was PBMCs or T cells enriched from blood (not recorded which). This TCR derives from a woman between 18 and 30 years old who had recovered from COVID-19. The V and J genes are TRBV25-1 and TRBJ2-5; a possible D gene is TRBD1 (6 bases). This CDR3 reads CASSDILRGGETQYF. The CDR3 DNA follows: TGTGCCAGCAGTGACATTCTCAGGGGCGGAGAGACCCAGTACTTC.